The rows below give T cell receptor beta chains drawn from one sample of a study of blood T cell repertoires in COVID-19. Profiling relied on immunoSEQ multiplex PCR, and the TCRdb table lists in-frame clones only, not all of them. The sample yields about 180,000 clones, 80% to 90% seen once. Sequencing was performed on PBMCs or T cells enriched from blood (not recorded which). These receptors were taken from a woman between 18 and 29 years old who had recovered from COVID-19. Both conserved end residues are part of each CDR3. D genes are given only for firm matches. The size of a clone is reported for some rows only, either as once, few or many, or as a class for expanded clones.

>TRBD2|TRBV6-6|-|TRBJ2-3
TGTGCCAGCAGTCCTCCGGGACTAGCGGGAGTCACAGATACGCAGTATTTT
CASSPPGLAGVTDTQYF
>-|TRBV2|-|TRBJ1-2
TGTGCCAGCAGTGAATACAGGGCCTATGGCTACACCTTC
CASSEYRAYGYTF
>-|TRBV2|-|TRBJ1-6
TGTGCCAGCAACTTCCGGTCGGTGGATAATTCACCCCTCCACTTT
CASNFRSVDNSPLHF
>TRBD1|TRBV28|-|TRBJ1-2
TGTGCCAGCAGTCGACAAACAGGGGGTGCTTTACTCGGCTACACCTTC
CASSRQTGGALLGYTF
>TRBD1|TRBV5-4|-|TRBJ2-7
TGTGCCAGCAGCTTGGGTCCGGGACAGGGCTCCTACGAGCAGTACTTC
CASSLGPGQGSYEQYF
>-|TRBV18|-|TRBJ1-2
TGTGCCAGCTCACCAACAGGGATGGGCTATGGCTACACCTTC
CASSPTGMGYGYTF
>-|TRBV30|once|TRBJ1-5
TGTGCCTGGAGTCGGAGTCAGAGCAATCAGCCCCAGCATTTT
CAWSRSQSNQPQHF
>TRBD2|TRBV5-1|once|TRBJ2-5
TGCGCCAGCAGCAACGATCTAGCGGGGGGGGAGACCCAGTACTTC
CASSNDLAGGETQYF
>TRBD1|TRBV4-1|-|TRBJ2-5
TGCGCCAGCAGCCCGGGACAGGAGGTAGGAAAGACCCAGTACTTC
CASSPGQEVGKTQYF
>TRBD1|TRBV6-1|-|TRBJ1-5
TGTGCCAGCAGTGTGTGGACAGGGAGCAGCCTCAATCAGCCCCAGCATTTT
CASSVWTGSSLNQPQHF
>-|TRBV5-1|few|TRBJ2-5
TGCGCCAGCAGCCTACAGGGTTCACAAGAGACCCAGTACTTC
CASSLQGSQETQYF
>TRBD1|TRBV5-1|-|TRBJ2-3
TGCGCCAGCAGCGCGCGGGACAGGCATACAGATACGCAGTATTTT
CASSARDRHTDTQYF
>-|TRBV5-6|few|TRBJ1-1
TGTGCCAGCAGCTTGGCCTTAGGGCCAGGGACACCTGAAGCTTTCTTT
CASSLALGPGTPEAFF
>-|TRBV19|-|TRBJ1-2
TGTGCCAGCGCCAATGTAGCCTCAGCTAACTATGGCTACACCTTC
CASANVASANYGYTF
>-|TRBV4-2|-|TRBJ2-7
TGTGCCAGCAGCCAAGATACGGGGACCTACGAGCAGTACTTC
CASSQDTGTYEQYF
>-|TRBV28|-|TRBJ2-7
TGTGCCAGCAGTTTAGACTGGGACGAGCAGTACTTC
CASSLDWDEQYF
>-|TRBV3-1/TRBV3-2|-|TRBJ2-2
TGTGCCAGCAGCCACAGGGTCCAAGGGGCCGGGGAGCTGTTTTTT
CASSHRVQGAGELFF
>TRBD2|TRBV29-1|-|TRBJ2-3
TGCAGCGTAATTCCGGGACTAGCGAATACGCAGTATTTT
CSVIPGLANTQYF
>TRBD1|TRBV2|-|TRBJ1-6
TGTGCCAGCCGGACAGGGAGCTCACCCCTCCACTTT
CASRTGSSPLHF
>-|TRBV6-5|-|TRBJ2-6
TGTGCCAGCACCGGCGGCGTCTCTGGGGCCAACGTCCTGACTTTC
CASTGGVSGANVLTF
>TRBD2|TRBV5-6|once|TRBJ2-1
TGTGCCAGCAGCCTAGCGGGAGGTAAGGAGCAGTTCTTC
CASSLAGGKEQFF
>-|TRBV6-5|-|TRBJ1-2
TGTGCCAGCAGAACCCGGGGGGGTAGAGTCGGCTACACCTTC
CASRTRGGRVGYTF
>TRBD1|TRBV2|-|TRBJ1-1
TGTGCCAGCGGCCGGGACAGGGACCCGAACACTGAAGCTTTCTTT
CASGRDRDPNTEAFF
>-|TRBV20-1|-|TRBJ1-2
TGCAGTGCTAGTCTAGTTCCAGGGGATGGCTACACCTTC
CSASLVPGDGYTF
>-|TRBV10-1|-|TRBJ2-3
TGCGCCAGCAGTGAATCGACAGCCGCTAGCACAGATACGCAGTATTTT
CASSESTAASTDTQYF
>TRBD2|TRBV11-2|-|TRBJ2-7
TGTGCCAGCAGCTTAATAAGGACTAGCGGGAAACGAGTAAGACACGAGCAGTACTTC
CASSLIRTSGKRVRHEQYF
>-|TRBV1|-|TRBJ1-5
TGCACCAGCAGCCAAGCCTTCGGGGGTGTGGGGAATCAGCCCCAGCATTTT
CTSSQAFGGVGNQPQHF
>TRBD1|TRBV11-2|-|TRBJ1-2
TGTGCCAGCAGCTTAACAGGGGTATATGGCTACACCTTC
CASSLTGVYGYTF
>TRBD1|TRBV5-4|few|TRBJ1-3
TGTGCCAGCAGCGCTCAGACAGGGGGCGACTCTGGAAACACCATATATTTT
CASSAQTGGDSGNTIYF
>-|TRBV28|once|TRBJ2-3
TGTGCCAGCAGGGGTGGGGCTGCCATCGTCAGCACAGATACGCAGTATTTT
CASRGGAAIVSTDTQYF
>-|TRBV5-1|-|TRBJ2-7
TGCGCCAGCAGCTTCTTGGGGGGAGGACCCTACGAGCAGTACTTC
CASSFLGGGPYEQYF